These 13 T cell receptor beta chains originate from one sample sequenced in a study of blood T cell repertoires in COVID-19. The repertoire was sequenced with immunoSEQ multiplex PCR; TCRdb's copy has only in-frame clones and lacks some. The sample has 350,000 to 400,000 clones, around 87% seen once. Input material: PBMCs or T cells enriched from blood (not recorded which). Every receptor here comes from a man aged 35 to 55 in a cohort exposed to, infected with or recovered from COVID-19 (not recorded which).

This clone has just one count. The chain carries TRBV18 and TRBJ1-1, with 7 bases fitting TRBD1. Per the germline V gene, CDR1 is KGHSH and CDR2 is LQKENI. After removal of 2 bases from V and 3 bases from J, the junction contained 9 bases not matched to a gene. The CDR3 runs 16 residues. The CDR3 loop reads CASSPSHRGLDTEAFF. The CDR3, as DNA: TGTGCCAGCTCACCATCGCACAGGGGCCTGGACACTGAAGCTTTCTTT.

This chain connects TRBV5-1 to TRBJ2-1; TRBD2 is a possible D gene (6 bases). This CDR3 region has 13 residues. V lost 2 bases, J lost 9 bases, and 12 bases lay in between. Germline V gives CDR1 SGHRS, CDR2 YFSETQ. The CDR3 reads CASSFSRESEQFF. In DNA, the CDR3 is TGCGCCAGCAGCTTTAGTCGGGAGAGTGAGCAGTTCTTC.

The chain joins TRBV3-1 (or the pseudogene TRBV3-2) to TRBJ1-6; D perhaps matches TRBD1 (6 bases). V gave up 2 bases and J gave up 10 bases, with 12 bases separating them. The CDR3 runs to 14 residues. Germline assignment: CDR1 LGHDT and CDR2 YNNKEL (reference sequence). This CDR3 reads CASSQTGWLSPLHF. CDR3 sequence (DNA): TGTGCCAGCAGCCAAACAGGGTGGTTGTCACCCCTCCACTTT.

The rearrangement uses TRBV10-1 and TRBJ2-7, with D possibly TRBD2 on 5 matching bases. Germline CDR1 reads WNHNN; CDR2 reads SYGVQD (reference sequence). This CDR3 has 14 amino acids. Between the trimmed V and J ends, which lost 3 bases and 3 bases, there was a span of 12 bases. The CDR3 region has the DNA TGCGCCAGCAGTGATCGTCCGGGAAGCTACGAGCAGTACTTC. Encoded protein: CASSDRPGSYEQYF.

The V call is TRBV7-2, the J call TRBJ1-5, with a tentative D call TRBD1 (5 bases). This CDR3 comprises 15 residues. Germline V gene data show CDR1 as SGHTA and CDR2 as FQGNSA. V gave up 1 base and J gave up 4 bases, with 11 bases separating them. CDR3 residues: CASSLVDSPNQPQHF. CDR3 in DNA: TGTGCCAGCAGCTTAGTTGACAGCCCTAATCAGCCCCAGCATTTT.

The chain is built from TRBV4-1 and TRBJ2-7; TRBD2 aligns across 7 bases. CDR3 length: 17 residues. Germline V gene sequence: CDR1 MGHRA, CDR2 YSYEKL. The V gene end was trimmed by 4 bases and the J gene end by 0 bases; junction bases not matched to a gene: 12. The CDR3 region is CASSLSMGGGTSYEQYF. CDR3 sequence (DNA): TGCGCCAGCAGCCTCTCCATGGGGGGGGGAACCTCCTACGAGCAGTACTTC.

This CDR3 reads CAWRPSGRAGVGELFF. The CDR3 DNA sequence: TGTGCCTGGAGACCTAGCGGGAGGGCCGGGGTCGGGGAGCTGTTTTTT. The V call is TRBV30, the J call TRBJ2-2, with 12 positions matching TRBD2. V shed 3 bases and J 7 bases; nucleotides not matched to a gene: 9. This CDR3 contains 16 residues. The germline CDR1 and CDR2 sequences are GTSNPN and SVGIG (reference sequence). Drawing the rest from reference TRBV30 and TRBJ2-2, the complete variable domain is SQTIHQWPATLVQPVGSPLSLECTVEGTSNPNLYWYRQAAGRGLQLLFYSVGIGQISSEVPQNLSASRPQDRQFILSSKKLLLSDSGFYLCAWRPSGRAGVGELFFGEGSRLTVL.

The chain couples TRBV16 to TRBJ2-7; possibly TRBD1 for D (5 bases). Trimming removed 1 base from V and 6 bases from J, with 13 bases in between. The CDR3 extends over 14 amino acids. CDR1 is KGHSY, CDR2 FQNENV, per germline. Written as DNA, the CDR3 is TGTGCCAGCAGCCAATTTGTGACAGCATCCGAGCAGTACTTC. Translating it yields CASSQFVTASEQYF.

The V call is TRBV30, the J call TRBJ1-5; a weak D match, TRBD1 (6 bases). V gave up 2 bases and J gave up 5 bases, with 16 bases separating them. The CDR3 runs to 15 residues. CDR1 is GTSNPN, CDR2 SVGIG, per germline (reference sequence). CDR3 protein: CAWSRPQGRDQPQHF. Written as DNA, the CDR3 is TGTGCCTGGAGTCGACCGCAGGGGAGAGATCAGCCCCAGCATTTT.

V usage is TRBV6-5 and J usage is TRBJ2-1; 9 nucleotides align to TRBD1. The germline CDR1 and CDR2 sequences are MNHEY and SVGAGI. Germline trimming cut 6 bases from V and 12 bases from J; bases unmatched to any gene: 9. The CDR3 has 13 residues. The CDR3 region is CASRQGAQEGQFF. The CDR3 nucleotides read TGTGCCAGCAGACAGGGGGCGCAGGAAGGGCAGTTCTTC.

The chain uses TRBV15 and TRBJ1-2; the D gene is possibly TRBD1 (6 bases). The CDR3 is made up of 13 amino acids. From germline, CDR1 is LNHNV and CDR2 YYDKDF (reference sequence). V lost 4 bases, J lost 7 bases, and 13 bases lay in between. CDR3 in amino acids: CATSTAAGAGYTF. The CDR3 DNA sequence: TGTGCCACCAGCACCGCCGCGGGGGCTGGCTACACCTTC.

CDR3 protein: CASSQDVGTVPYF. CDR3 DNA sequence: TGTGCCAGCAGCCAAGACGTGGGGACAGTACCGTACTTC. V and J are TRBV3-1 (or the pseudogene TRBV3-2) and TRBJ2-4, with 7 bases that match TRBD1. The CDR3 totals 13 residues. Germline trimming cut 0 bases from V and 15 bases from J; bases unmatched to any gene: 8. In germline, CDR1 is LGHDT, CDR2 YNNKEL (reference sequence).

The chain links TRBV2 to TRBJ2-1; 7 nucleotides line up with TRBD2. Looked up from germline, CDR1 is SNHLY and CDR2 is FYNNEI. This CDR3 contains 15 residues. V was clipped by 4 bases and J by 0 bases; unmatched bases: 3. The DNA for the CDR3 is TGTGCCAGCAGTGTAACGGGAGGCTCCTACAATGAGCAGTTCTTC. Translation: CASSVTGGSYNEQFF.